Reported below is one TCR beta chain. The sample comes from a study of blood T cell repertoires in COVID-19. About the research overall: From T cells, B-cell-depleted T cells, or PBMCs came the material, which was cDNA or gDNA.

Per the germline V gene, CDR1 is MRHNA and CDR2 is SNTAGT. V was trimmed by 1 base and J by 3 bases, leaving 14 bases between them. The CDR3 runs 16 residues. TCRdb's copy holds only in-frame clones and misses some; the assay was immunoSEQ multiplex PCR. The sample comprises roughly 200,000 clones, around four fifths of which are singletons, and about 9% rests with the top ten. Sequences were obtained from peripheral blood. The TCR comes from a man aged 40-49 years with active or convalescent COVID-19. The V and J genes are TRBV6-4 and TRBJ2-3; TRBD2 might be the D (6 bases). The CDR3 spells CASSDWGGKSTDTQYF. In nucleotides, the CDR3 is TGTGCCAGCAGTGACTGGGGCGGGAAATCGACAGATACGCAGTATTTT.